This T cell receptor beta chain emerged from a study of T cell changes during pregnancy in multiple sclerosis. Only in-frame clones appear in the TCRdb table, and some are missing; sequencing was by immunoSEQ multiplex PCR. The repertoire holds approximately 60,000 clones, with more than 75% as singletons. The CDR3 is 18 amino acids. From germline, CDR1 is MNHEY and CDR2 SMNVEV (reference sequence). The trim removed 5 bases at V and 2 bases at J, leaving 14 bases unmatched. This receptor was taken from a female donor with multiple sclerosis, enrolled in a pregnancy study. The sample was peripheral blood, taken in the second trimester of pregnancy. This sequence joins TRBV27 and TRBJ1-3; TRBD1 aligns across 8 bases. The CDR3 nucleotides are TGTGCCAGCAGTGCCCTTTCATCCGACAGGGGCGCTGGAAACACCATATATTTT. This translates into CASSALSSDRGAGNTIYF.